This T cell receptor (beta chain) is drawn from a study of siplizumab effects on memory and regulatory T cells. Some clones are missing from TCRdb's copy, which holds only in-frame ones; the method was immunoSEQ multiplex PCR. The sample lists approximately 100,000 clones, about 91% occurring once. This CDR3 region has 14 residues. Trimming removed 6 bases from V and 6 bases from J; junction bases left unmatched: 10. Germline CDR1 reads MNHEY; CDR2 reads SVGAGI. The sample taken for sequencing was Tregs sorted from blood. This receptor was obtained from a human donor in good health. The chain uses TRBV6-5 and TRBJ2-7; 8 nucleotides align to TRBD1. CDR3 loop: CASRRTGRGGEQYF. The CDR3 region has the DNA TGTGCCAGCAGAAGGACAGGGAGAGGGGGCGAGCAGTACTTC.